This TCR beta chain stems from a study of CD4 and CD8 cells across lung adenocarcinoma regions. The CDR3 is 16 residues long. CDR1 is MNHNS, CDR2 SASEGT, per germline. The patients had localized lung adenocarcinoma, a non-small cell subtype. TCRdb re-derived calls from the PCR reads in MiXCR, one entry per CDR3 protein. The table has approximately 11,000 distinct CDR3 sequences, around 59% seen once. As concerns this clonotype: A junction boundary mismatches the germline segment, possibly from a read error.

The chain has TRBV6-1 and TRBJ2-3; possibly TRBD1 for D (6 bases). Sequenced input: CD8+ T cells from the margin of a lung tumor. This TCR came from a male donor with lung adenocarcinoma. The CD4 and CD8 labels of this study may be unreliable. The CDR3 nucleotides read TGTGCCAGCAGGGAAGCCGGGGCAGGGGTTGGGGAGACGCAGTATTTT. Translated, it gives CASREAGAGVGETQYF.